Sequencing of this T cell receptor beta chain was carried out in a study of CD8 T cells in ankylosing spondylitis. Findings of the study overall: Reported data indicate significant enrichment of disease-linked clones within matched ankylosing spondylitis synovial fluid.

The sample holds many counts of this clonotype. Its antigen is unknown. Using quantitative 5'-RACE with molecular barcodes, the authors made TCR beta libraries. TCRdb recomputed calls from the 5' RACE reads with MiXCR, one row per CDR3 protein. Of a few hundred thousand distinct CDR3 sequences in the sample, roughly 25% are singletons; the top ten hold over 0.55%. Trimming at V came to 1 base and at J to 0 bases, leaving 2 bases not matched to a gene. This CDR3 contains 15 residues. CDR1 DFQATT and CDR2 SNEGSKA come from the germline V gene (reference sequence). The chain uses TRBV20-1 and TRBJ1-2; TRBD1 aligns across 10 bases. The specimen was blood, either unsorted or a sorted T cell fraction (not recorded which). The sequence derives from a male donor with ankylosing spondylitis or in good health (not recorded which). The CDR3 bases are TGCAGTGCTAGAGCGGGACAGGGGTCTAACTATGGCTACACCTTC. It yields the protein CSARAGQGSNYGYTF.